Listed here are 25 T cell receptor beta chains from one sample, sequenced in a study of T cell responses to AZD1222 COVID-19 vaccine. Measured with immunoSEQ multiplex PCR; TCRdb has only the in-frame clones, and not every one. The sample lists tens of thousands of clones, 90% occurring once. Source: peripheral blood, taken 28 days after the second AZD1222 dose. All receptors derive from an adult who received the AZD1222 COVID-19 vaccine.

DNA for the CDR3: TGTGCCAGCAGTGAAGTAAAATGGGGGGGCAACTTCGCAGATACGCAGTATTTT. This encodes CASSEVKWGGNFADTQYF. The rearrangement uses TRBV6-1 and TRBJ2-3, with D maybe TRBD2 (7 bases). Per the germline V gene, CDR1 is MNHNS and CDR2 is SASEGT. Trimming left V 1 base short and J 4 bases short, with 21 bases between. The CDR3 consists of 18 residues.

The V gene is TRBV15, the J gene TRBJ2-2, with a tentative D call TRBD1 (5 bases). The germline V and J ends were trimmed by 5 bases and 5 bases, with 12 bases remaining between them. From germline, CDR1 is LNHNV and CDR2 YYDKDF (reference sequence). The CDR3 length is 14 residues. CDR3 protein: CATSLRRGTGELFF. The CDR3 nucleotides read TGTGCCACCAGCTTACGTAGGGGAACCGGGGAGCTGTTTTTT.

The chain has TRBV9 and TRBJ2-5, with D tentatively TRBD2 (7 bases). Germline-derived CDR1 and CDR2 are SGDLS and YYNGEE. CDR3 size: 14 residues. V was trimmed by 3 bases and J by 5 bases, leaving 14 bases between them. CDR3 in DNA: TGTGCCAGCAGCGGCGGGGGCCGGGTGGAGACCCAGTACTTC. It is translated as CASSGGGRVETQYF.

The V and J genes are TRBV19 and TRBJ2-3; the match to TRBD2 covers 13 bases. The V and J ends lost 5 bases and 3 bases, in that order; junction bases with no gene match: 8. The length of the CDR3 is 17 residues. Per germline, CDR1 LNHDA and CDR2 SQIVND (reference sequence). CDR3 region: CASSPILAGGATDTQYF. The DNA of the CDR3 is TGTGCCAGTAGTCCTATACTAGCGGGGGGGGCAACAGATACGCAGTATTTT.

The V call is TRBV7-3, the J call TRBJ1-1; D unclear. The germline V gene encodes CDR1 SGHTA and CDR2 FQGTGA. This CDR3 contains 15 residues. V gave up 3 bases and J gave up 1 base, with 12 bases separating them. The CDR3 protein is CASSFNGYGNTEAFF. CDR3 coding DNA: TGTGCCAGCAGCTTTAACGGGTATGGGAACACTGAAGCTTTCTTT. The full variable domain, in which reference TRBV7-3 and TRBJ1-1 provide the parts outside the CDR3, is GAGVSQTPSNKVTEKGKYVELRCDPISGHTALYWYRQSLGQGPEFLIYFQGTGAADDSGLPNDRFFAVRPEGSVSTLKIQRTERGDSAVYLCASSFNGYGNTEAFFGQGTRLTVV.

The chain couples TRBV30 to TRBJ1-4; perhaps TRBD1 as D (6 bases). Germline assignment: CDR1 GTSNPN and CDR2 SVGIG (reference sequence). Trimming left V 0 bases short and J 6 bases short, with 11 bases between. This CDR3 spans 14 amino acids. The CDR3 loop reads CAWSVRQAYEKLFF. CDR3 DNA: TGTGCCTGGAGTGTTCGACAGGCGTATGAAAAACTGTTTTTT.

This clone has just one count. The J gene is TRBJ1-2, the V gene TRBV30, with 7 bases matching TRBD1. Germline assignment: CDR1 GTSNPN and CDR2 SVGIG (reference sequence). V was pared by 2 bases and J by 4 bases, with 4 bases of the junction left unmatched. The CDR3 runs to 13 residues. The CDR3 here is CAWSRGTVYGYTF. CDR3 DNA: TGTGCCTGGAGTCGTGGGACAGTCTATGGCTACACCTTC.

V gene TRBV1 combines with J gene TRBJ1-2; the table assigns TRBD1, which was not confirmed against the DNA. TRBV1 is marked as a pseudogene. The CDR3 consists of 17 residues. CDR3 coding DNA: TGCACCAGCAGCCAAGAGCAACGGACAGGGATTTTCTATGGCTACACCTTC. Translated, it gives CTSSQEQRTGIFYGYTF.

The genes are TRBV7-2 and TRBJ2-2; D gene ambiguous. The CDR3 length is 13 residues. The germline V gene encodes CDR1 SGHTA and CDR2 FQGNSA. V lost 1 base to trimming and J lost 6 bases, with 6 bases between them. CDR3 residues: CASSLVLAGELFF. CDR3 bases: TGTGCCAGCAGCTTAGTATTAGCCGGGGAGCTGTTTTTT.

The chain employs TRBV9 and TRBJ1-2; D unresolved. The germline CDR1 and CDR2 sequences are SGDLS and YYNGEE. The CDR3 is 15 residues long. V was clipped by 0 bases and J by 1 base, with 10 bases between them. The CDR3 DNA follows: TGTGCCAGCAGCGTAGCCGGAACATATAACTATGGCTACACCTTC. Translating it yields CASSVAGTYNYGYTF.

This clone was observed once. Other DNA sequences in the sample encode the same CDR3. This chain links TRBV9 with TRBJ2-2; the D gene is possibly TRBD1 (5 bases). The CDR3 spans 14 residues. V was pared by 5 bases and J by 0 bases, with 8 bases between. Germline values: CDR1 SGDLS, CDR2 YYNGEE. In nucleotides, the CDR3 is TGTGCCAGCAGGGGGCAGACGAACACCGGGGAGCTGTTTTTT. It yields the protein CASRGQTNTGELFF.

As DNA, the CDR3 is TGTGCCAGCACTCAGGGCGGGGCCTCCTACAATGAGCAGTTCTTC. Its protein is CASTQGGASYNEQFF. The chain carries TRBV28 and TRBJ2-1, with D possibly being TRBD2 (6 bases). The germline V and J ends were trimmed by 7 bases and 0 bases, with 13 bases remaining between them. Germline CDR1 is MDHEN and CDR2 is SYDVKM. The CDR3 consists of 15 residues.

This rearrangement joins TRBV11-2 to TRBJ1-6; no definite D call. Trimming stripped 4 bases from V and 13 bases from J, with 14 bases between. The CDR3 totals 13 residues. Germline V CDR1 and CDR2: SGHAT, FQNNGV. The CDR3 DNA sequence: TGTGCCAGCAGCTCTTGGGATACGGCCCCCCTCCACTTT. The encoded protein is CASSSWDTAPLHF. Drawing the rest from reference TRBV11-2 and TRBJ1-6, the complete variable domain is EAGVAQSPRYKIIEKRQSVAFWCNPISGHATLYWYQQILGQGPKLLIQFQNNGVVDDSQLPKDRFSAERLKGVDSTLKIQPAKLEDSAVYLCASSSWDTAPLHFGNGTRLTVT.

The rearrangement links TRBV2 to TRBJ1-2, with no clear D. Trimming shortened V by 5 bases and J by 7 bases, and 17 bases separated the two germline ends. CDR1 and CDR2 (germline): SNHLY, FYNNEI. The CDR3 extends over 14 amino acids. Here the CDR3 DNA reads TGTGCCAGCAGTCTCCGGGCCGGGCTTGGTGGCTACACCTTC. Encoded protein: CASSLRAGLGGYTF. Full variable domain (remainder filled in from reference TRBV2 and TRBJ1-2): EPEVTQTPSHQVTQMGQEVILRCVPISNHLYFYWYRQILGQKVEFLVSFYNNEISEKSEIFDDQFSVERPDGSNFTLKIRSTKLEDSAMYFCASSLRAGLGGYTFGSGTRLTVV.

The chain links TRBV5-3 to TRBJ2-3; perhaps TRBD2 as D (6 bases). TRBV5-3 falls under the ORF class, with uncertain function. The CDR3 sequence is 14 residues long. V was shortened by 4 bases and J by 0 bases, with 9 bases between the two germline ends. DNA of the CDR3: TGTGCCAGAAGCCCCCGGGGGAGCACAGATACGCAGTATTTT. Protein product: CARSPRGSTDTQYF.

The chain uses TRBV5-6 and TRBJ1-3; D is uncertain. The CDR3 length is 12 residues. V lost 4 bases and J 2 bases, leaving 4 bases between the germline ends. The germline V gene encodes CDR1 SGHDT and CDR2 YYEEEE. This CDR3 is CASSTTGNTIYF. The CDR3 DNA reads TGTGCCAGCAGCACCACTGGAAACACCATATATTTT.

This chain uses TRBV19 with TRBJ2-3; a possible D gene is TRBD2 (6 bases). Germline V CDR1 and CDR2: LNHDA, SQIVND (reference sequence). Trimming left V 4 bases short and J 6 bases short, with 11 bases between. This CDR3 contains 13 residues. CDR3 sequence reads: CASSRRGMDTQYF. CDR3 coding DNA: TGTGCCAGTAGTAGGAGGGGAATGGATACGCAGTATTTT.

This chain uses TRBV7-2 with TRBJ1-5, with D hard to call. This CDR3 is 14 amino acids long. CDR1 is SGHTA, CDR2 FQGNSA, per germline. Trimming removed 5 bases from V and 1 base from J, with 9 bases in between. In DNA form, the CDR3 reads TGTGCCAGCAGCCTCCCATGGAGCAATCAGCCCCAGCATTTT. It codes for CASSLPWSNQPQHF. Full variable domain (missing parts from reference TRBV7-2 and TRBJ1-5): GAGVSQSPSNKVTEKGKDVELRCDPISGHTALYWYRQSLGQGLEFLIYFQGNSAPDKSGLPSDRFSAERTGGSVSTLTIQRTQQEDSAVYLCASSLPWSNQPQHFGDGTRLSIL.

This chain connects TRBV7-2 to TRBJ2-7, with 9 nucleotides matching TRBD1. The length of the CDR3 is 14 residues. Per germline, CDR1 SGHTA and CDR2 FQGNSA. J lost 3 bases, V lost 5 bases, and 5 bases had no gene match. The CDR3 DNA follows: TGTGCCAGCAGCCCGGACAGGGGCCACTACGAGCAGTACTTC. Its protein is CASSPDRGHYEQYF.

The chain has TRBV5-1 and TRBJ1-2, with no clear D. This CDR3 region has 13 residues. Looked up from germline, CDR1 is SGHRS and CDR2 is YFSETQ. Trimming removed 2 bases from V and 8 bases from J, with 13 bases in between. DNA for the CDR3: TGCGCCAGCAGCTTCACGGGAGCCAGAGGCTACACCTTC. Translating gives CASSFTGARGYTF.

This chain connects TRBV6-5 to TRBJ2-1; no clear D gene. V was shortened by 0 bases and J by 3 bases, with 6 bases between the two germline ends. The CDR3 contains 14 residues. Germline loops: CDR1 MNHEY, CDR2 SVGAGI. This CDR3 reads CASSYSSSYNEQFF. The CDR3 DNA follows: TGTGCCAGCAGTTACTCCTCCAGCTACAATGAGCAGTTCTTC.

The V and J genes are TRBV27 and TRBJ2-5; possible D gene TRBD2, 6 bases. The CDR3 consists of 16 residues. The germline V and J ends were trimmed by 5 bases and 4 bases, with 20 bases remaining between them. Germline V gene sequence: CDR1 MNHEY, CDR2 SMNVEV (reference sequence). This CDR3 reads CASSPKPQRVTETQYF. CDR3 sequence (DNA): TGTGCCAGCAGTCCTAAACCGCAGCGGGTAACAGAGACCCAGTACTTC.

The chain couples TRBV28 to TRBJ1-1; 9 bases line up with TRBD1. V was clipped by 4 bases and J by 8 bases; unmatched bases: 20. Germline V gene sequence: CDR1 MDHEN, CDR2 SYDVKM. This CDR3 has 18 amino acids. Written as DNA, the CDR3 is TGTGCCAGCAGTTCTACAGGGGGCAAGAAGGGATTGGGAACGGAAGCTTTCTTT. Protein product: CASSSTGGKKGLGTEAFF.

The chain combines TRBV6-2 or TRBV6-3 with TRBJ1-5, with D possibly TRBD1 on 6 matching bases. Germline V gives CDR1 MNHEY, CDR2 SVGEGT. The CDR3 is 16 amino acids. Trimming removed 2 bases from V and 2 bases from J, with 13 bases in between. The CDR3 nucleotides read TGTGCCAGCAGTTACGGGGGGGGCATCGGCAATCAGCCCCAGCATTTT. Amino acid sequence: CASSYGGGIGNQPQHF.

CDR3 sequence reads: CASSGPGTAYGYTF. In DNA, the CDR3 is TGTGCCAGCAGTGGGCCTGGGACAGCCTATGGCTACACCTTC. The chain combines TRBV2 with TRBJ1-2, with 7 positions matching TRBD1. Unmatched junction bases numbered 6, after V lost 4 bases and J lost 4 bases. CDR1 and CDR2 from the germline V gene are SNHLY and FYNNEI. The CDR3 consists of 14 residues.